The 29 T cell receptor beta chains reported below all come from one sample, sequenced in a study of identifying expanded T cells in peripheral blood. Clones were sequenced by immunoSEQ multiplex PCR, and TCRdb holds only the in-frame ones, with some missing. Among 65,000 to 95,000 clones listed, about 90% were seen once. Sequenced material: blood. The receptors originated from a person between 18 and 75 years old in good health.

The chain's CDR3 is CAWSVRTNLRYGYTF. The CDR3, as DNA: TGTGCCTGGAGTGTGAGGACAAATTTGCGGTATGGCTACACCTTC. The chain has TRBV30 and TRBJ1-2; maybe TRBD1 (5 bases). Per the germline V gene, CDR1 is GTSNPN and CDR2 is SVGIG (reference sequence). The CDR3 spans 15 residues. The V end was cut by 0 bases, the J end by 5 bases, with 16 bases between.

J is TRBJ2-1 and V is TRBV7-9; D could derive from TRBD1 or TRBD2 (5 bases each). This CDR3 spans 13 amino acids. V lost 0 bases, J lost 7 bases, and 7 bases lay in between. Germline CDR1 is SEHNR and CDR2 is FQNEAQ (reference sequence). The CDR3 sequence is CASSLAGANEQFF. CDR3 coding DNA: TGTGCCAGCAGCTTAGCCGGGGCAAATGAGCAGTTCTTC.

This clone has just one count. The gene calls are TRBV5-1 and TRBJ2-7, with no clear D. V lost 4 bases to trimming and J lost 7 bases, with 21 bases between them. Germline CDR1 reads SGHRS; CDR2 reads YFSETQ. The CDR3 has 15 amino acids. CDR3 sequence reads: CASSLALTEFSEQYF. The CDR3 nucleotides are TGCGCCAGCAGCCTGGCGCTCACAGAGTTCTCGGAGCAGTACTTC.

This clone was counted a few times. This chain joins TRBV4-3 and TRBJ1-5, with D unclear. Germline V gene sequence: CDR1 LGHNA, CDR2 YSLEER. V was trimmed by 7 bases and J by 2 bases, leaving 12 bases between them. The CDR3 length is 14 residues. CDR3 nucleotide sequence: TGCGCCAGCACCCTGGACCTGGGCAATCAGCCCCAGCATTTT. It codes for CASTLDLGNQPQHF.

The CDR3 DNA reads TGTGCCAGCAGCTTAGCCCCCCGGGGGCCAAAAAATGAGCAGTTCTTC. Its protein product is CASSLAPRGPKNEQFF. The genes are TRBV7-2 and TRBJ2-1, with D perhaps being TRBD1 or TRBD2 (6 bases each). Germline-derived CDR1 and CDR2 are SGHTA and FQGNSA. V was shortened by 0 bases and J by 7 bases, with 16 bases between the two germline ends. The CDR3 has 16 amino acids.

The V and J genes are TRBV5-1 and TRBJ1-1; 8 bases match TRBD1. Looked up from germline, CDR1 is SGHRS and CDR2 is YFSETQ. This CDR3 is 15 amino acids long. V dropped 0 bases and J dropped 1; count of bases not matched to a gene: 2. The CDR3 bases are TGCGCCAGCAGCTTGGCCGGGACAGGGAACACTGAAGCTTTCTTT. It specifies CASSLAGTGNTEAFF.

About this clone: Its ends do not fully match the called genes, so a read error is possible. This chain links TRBV10-2 with TRBJ2-7; 8 bases align to TRBD1. CDR3 length: 16 amino acids. In germline, CDR1 is WSHSY, CDR2 SAAADI. This CDR3 is CASSESPRGQGYERYF. The CDR3 DNA reads TGCGCCAGCAGTGAGTCGCCTAGAGGACAGGGCTACGAGCGGTACTTC.

The chain is built from TRBV5-4 and TRBJ2-3; TRBD2 might be the D (6 bases). This CDR3 contains 15 residues. Trimming shortened V by 4 bases and J by 4 bases, and 16 bases separated the two germline ends. Germline lookup yields CDR1 SGHNT and CDR2 YYREEE (reference sequence). The CDR3 sequence is CASSLRDRGADTQYF. CDR3 bases: TGTGCCAGCAGCCTCCGGGACCGCGGGGCAGATACGCAGTATTTT.

The gene calls are TRBV11-2 and TRBJ2-4, with D tentatively TRBD2 (6 bases). Per germline, CDR1 SGHAT and CDR2 FQNNGV. The CDR3 is 15 residues long. The V gene lost 5 bases and the J gene lost 3 bases, with 14 bases spanning the gap. The CDR3 DNA follows: TGTGCCAGCAGCCCAGTCGGGACTCTCAAAAACATTCAGTACTTC. Protein: CASSPVGTLKNIQYF.

This chain joins TRBV10-3 and TRBJ2-7, with 9 bases fitting TRBD1. The CDR3 has 15 residues. J lost 4 bases, V lost 3 bases, and 7 bases had no gene match. Per the germline V gene, CDR1 is ENHRY and CDR2 is SYGVKD. CDR3 protein: CAISDPGQGSYEQYF. CDR3 sequence (DNA): TGTGCCATCAGTGACCCCGGACAGGGGTCTTACGAGCAGTACTTC.

This clone was seen once. This chain connects TRBV27 to TRBJ2-1; D remains unclear. The CDR3 has 15 amino acids. The germline gives CDR1 MNHEY, CDR2 SMNVEV (reference sequence). Deletions cut 6 bases from V and 4 bases from J, with 16 bases between. CDR3 protein: CASRTQDQLYNEQFF. CDR3 nucleotide sequence: TGTGCCAGCAGAACCCAGGACCAGCTTTACAATGAGCAGTTCTTC.

The rearrangement joins TRBV19 to TRBJ1-2; weak D call: TRBD1 (5 bases). The germline gives CDR1 LNHDA, CDR2 SQIVND (reference sequence). The CDR3 loop spans 18 amino acids. V was shortened by 3 bases and J by 1 base, with 21 bases between the two germline ends. CDR3 protein: CASSMFVAGDRFNYGYTF. CDR3 DNA sequence: TGTGCCAGTAGTATGTTTGTGGCGGGGGACCGGTTTAACTATGGCTACACCTTC. Supplemented by reference TRBV19 and TRBJ1-2, the full variable domain reads DGGITQSPKYLFRKEGQNVTLSCEQNLNHDAMYWYRQDPGQGLRLIYYSQIVNDFQKGDIAEGYSVSREKKESFPLTVTSAQKNPTAFYLCASSMFVAGDRFNYGYTFGSGTRLTVV.

Concerning this clone itself: Other DNA sequences of this sample code for an identical CDR3. This rearrangement joins TRBV18 to TRBJ1-1; no clear D gene. Germline V lookup: CDR1 KGHSH, CDR2 LQKENI. V dropped 4 bases and J dropped 1 base, with 7 bases sitting between them. The CDR3 is made up of 13 amino acids. This CDR3 is CASSRGQNTEAFF. The CDR3, as DNA: TGTGCCAGCTCACGTGGGCAGAACACTGAAGCTTTCTTT.

Here the CDR3 DNA reads TGTGCCAAACAGGGACAGGGTCCCAATCAGCCCCAGCATTTT. Protein product: CAKQGQGPNQPQHF. V is TRBV21-1 and J is TRBJ1-5; the D call TRBD1 from the table was never checked on the DNA. TRBV21-1 is listed as a pseudogene. The CDR3 loop spans 14 amino acids.

V is TRBV4-1 and J is TRBJ2-7; D perhaps matches TRBD1 (5 bases). The CDR3 extends over 15 amino acids. V lost 1 base and J 7 bases, leaving 17 bases between the germline ends. Germline loops: CDR1 MGHRA, CDR2 YSYEKL. The CDR3: CASSQAGQGWWEQYF. The CDR3 nucleotides read TGCGCCAGCAGCCAAGCAGGGCAGGGTTGGTGGGAGCAGTACTTC.

The chain uses TRBV19 and TRBJ2-2; TRBD1 agrees at 8 bases. Germline loops: CDR1 LNHDA, CDR2 SQIVND (reference sequence). Unmatched junction bases numbered 0, after V lost 6 bases and J lost 6 bases. The CDR3 totals 12 residues. The CDR3 DNA is TGTGCCAGTAGGACAGGGGCCGGGGAGCTGTTTTTT. It specifies CASRTGAGELFF.

This sequence joins TRBV5-6 and TRBJ2-7; no clear D. The CDR3 has 13 residues. Trimming took 0 bases from V and 2 from J, leaving 6 bases between them. Germline V gives CDR1 SGHDT, CDR2 YYEEEE. CDR3 DNA sequence: TGTGCCAGCAGCTTGGGCAGCCCCTACGAGCAGTACTTC. Residues: CASSLGSPYEQYF.

The rearrangement links TRBV29-1 to TRBJ2-3; no definite D call. Germline lookup yields CDR1 SQVTM and CDR2 ANQGSEA. With 8 bases removed from V and 6 bases from J, the gap between germline ends came to 12 bases. CDR3 length equals 11 residues. CDR3 coding DNA: TGCAGCCCGAGACACCCCGATACGCAGTATTTT. Its protein is CSPRHPDTQYF.

This clone was counted between two and nine times. The rearrangement uses TRBV2 and TRBJ1-6; 7 bases match TRBD1. The CDR3 has 16 amino acids. With V trimmed by 6 bases and J by 7 bases, 12 bases remained unmatched. Germline loops: CDR1 SNHLY, CDR2 FYNNEI. CDR3 nucleotides: TGTGCCAGCAGCGGGGACAGCGTTATGATGAATTCACCCCTCCACTTT. It specifies CASSGDSVMMNSPLHF.

This chain connects TRBV7-9 to TRBJ2-5; D may match TRBD1 or TRBD2 (6 bases each). CDR1 is SEHNR, CDR2 FQNEAQ, per germline (reference sequence). The CDR3 totals 14 residues. Trimming shortened V by 7 bases and J by 4 bases, and 16 bases separated the two germline ends. CDR3 sequence (DNA): TGTGCCAGCAACCCAGGAGGAGGGGGAGAGACCCAGTACTTC. Translating gives CASNPGGGGETQYF.

The rearrangement joins TRBV30 to TRBJ1-1; the match to TRBD1 covers 8 bases. CDR3 length: 12 residues. Germline V gene sequence: CDR1 GTSNPN, CDR2 SVGIG (reference sequence). Trimming at V came to 4 bases and at J to 7 bases, leaving 5 bases not matched to a gene. The CDR3 DNA reads TGTGCCTGGAACAGACAGGGGATTGAAGCTTTCTTT. As protein: CAWNRQGIEAFF.

The chain combines TRBV29-1 with TRBJ1-2; perhaps TRBD1 as D (5 bases). Germline loops: CDR1 SQVTM, CDR2 ANQGSEA. Deletions cut 6 bases from V and 11 bases from J, with 13 bases between. The CDR3 is 10 amino acids. The CDR3 region is CSVGTSGYTF. The CDR3 DNA is TGCAGCGTGGGGACTTCCGGATACACCTTC. The full variable domain, completed using reference TRBV29-1 and TRBJ1-2, is SAVISQKPSRDICQRGTSLTIQCQVDSQVTMMFWYRQQPGQSLTLIATANQGSEATYESGFVIDKFPISRPNLTFSTLTVSNMSPEDSSIYLCSVGTSGYTFGSGTRLTVV.

This clone has only one observation. CDR3 DNA: TGTGCCACCCTAGGGGGCTTTGGGGACACTGAAGCTTTCTTT. The encoded protein is CATLGGFGDTEAFF. This chain connects TRBV18 to TRBJ1-1; 7 bases line up with TRBD1. CDR1 and CDR2 from the germline V gene are KGHSH and LQKENI. J gave up 3 bases and V 10 bases, and 11 bases lay outside the gene matches. The CDR3 runs to 14 residues.

The V gene is TRBV6-1, the J gene TRBJ2-7; tentatively, D is TRBD2 (6 bases). Germline loops: CDR1 MNHNS, CDR2 SASEGT. The V end was cut by 4 bases, the J end by 4 bases, with 17 bases between. The CDR3 is 15 residues long. The CDR3 here is CASSGRRDSAYEQYF. The CDR3 DNA sequence: TGTGCCAGCAGTGGTCGACGGGACTCAGCTTACGAGCAGTACTTC.

The chain carries TRBV5-6 and TRBJ2-3, with D unclear. The CDR3 length is 12 residues. V was cut by 3 bases and J by 0 bases, with 2 bases left in between. CDR1 and CDR2 from the germline V gene are SGHDT and YYEEEE. The CDR3 nucleotides are TGTGCCAGCAGCTATAGCACAGATACGCAGTATTTT. Its protein product is CASSYSTDTQYF. Combining the CDR3 with reference TRBV5-6 and TRBJ2-3 gives the whole variable domain DAGVTQSPTHLIKTRGQQVTLRCSPKSGHDTVSWYQQALGQGPQFIFQYYEEEERQRGNFPDRFSGHQFPNYSSELNVNALLLGDSALYLCASSYSTDTQYFGPGTRLTVL.

The chain is built from TRBV5-5 and TRBJ1-2; possible D gene TRBD1, 6 bases. This CDR3 comprises 15 residues. Trimming stripped 0 bases from V and 4 bases from J, with 13 bases between. Germline-derived CDR1 and CDR2 are SGHKS and YYEKEE (reference sequence). The CDR3 DNA follows: TGTGCCAGCAGCTTGGTAGCCGGACAGTCCTATGGCTACACCTTC. Translation gives CASSLVAGQSYGYTF.

The chain joins TRBV5-1 to TRBJ2-3, with no clear D. Germline assignment: CDR1 SGHRS and CDR2 YFSETQ. CDR3 length: 13 residues. Trimming shortened V by 4 bases and J by 7 bases, and 13 bases separated the two germline ends. The CDR3 is CASSRPPNYTQYF. The CDR3 DNA reads as TGCGCCAGCAGCCGGCCCCCAAATTATACGCAGTATTTT.

The J gene is TRBJ1-1, the V gene TRBV27; 8 positions match TRBD1. The CDR3 loop spans 16 amino acids. The junction had 10 bases not matched to a gene; V was cut back by 4 bases and J by 3 bases. The germline V gene encodes CDR1 MNHEY and CDR2 SMNVEV (reference sequence). The CDR3 sequence is CASSYHRGVLDTEAFF. The CDR3 DNA sequence: TGTGCCAGCAGTTATCACAGGGGGGTTTTGGACACTGAAGCTTTCTTT.

This chain connects TRBV5-1 to TRBJ2-7; no clear D gene. Between the trimmed V and J ends, which lost 2 bases and 0 bases, there was a span of 6 bases. The CDR3 covers 13 residues. In germline, CDR1 is SGHRS, CDR2 YFSETQ. CDR3 residues: CASSFTSSYEQYF. CDR3 in DNA: TGCGCCAGCAGCTTCACAAGCTCCTACGAGCAGTACTTC.